The entry below gives a single T cell receptor (beta chain) sequence along with its context. The target antigen is unknown. The CDR3 contains 13 residues. Germline V CDR1 and CDR2: SGDLS, YYNGEE. The V and J ends lost 1 base and 6 bases respectively, with 7 bases between them. The sort gate was single viable CD3+CD4+CD8-CD45RO+ cells for memory CD4+ T cells. Serum IgG to CMV pp150, pp28, p38 and p52 defined serostatus. Positive selection with CD4 microbeads enriched total CD4+ T cells. The protocol was immunoSEQ multiplex PCR, while the TCRdb copy is restricted to in-frame clones and leaves out a portion. The table has under 80,000 clones, about 81% seen once. The sample belongs to a study of memory CD4+ T cells and cytomegalovirus serostatus. Study results and caveats: Repertoires predicted CMV serostatus with median bootstrapped AUC of about 0.95. Suggested: most of the CMV-linked TCR signature lies in CD4+ memory cells.

Sequenced sample: memory CD4+ T cells from blood. This rearrangement joins TRBV9 to TRBJ2-2; no reliable D call. This sequence originates from an adult in good health and CMV-seronegative. The CDR3 sequence: CASSVRTAGELFF. The CDR3 nucleotides read TGTGCCAGCAGCGTAAGAACGGCCGGGGAGCTGTTTTTT.